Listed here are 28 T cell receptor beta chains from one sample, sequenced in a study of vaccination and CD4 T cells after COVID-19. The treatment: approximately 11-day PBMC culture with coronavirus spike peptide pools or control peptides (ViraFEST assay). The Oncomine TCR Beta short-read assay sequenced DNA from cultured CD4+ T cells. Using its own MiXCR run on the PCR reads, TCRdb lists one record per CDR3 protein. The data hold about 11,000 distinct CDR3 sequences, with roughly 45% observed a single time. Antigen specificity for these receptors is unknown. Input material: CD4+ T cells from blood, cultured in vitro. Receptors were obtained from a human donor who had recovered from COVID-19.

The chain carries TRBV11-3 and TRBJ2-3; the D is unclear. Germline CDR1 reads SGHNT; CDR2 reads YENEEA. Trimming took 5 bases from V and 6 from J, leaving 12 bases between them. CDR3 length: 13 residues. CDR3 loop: CASSRIAWDTQYF. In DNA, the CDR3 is TGTGCCAGCAGCAGGATAGCTTGGGATACGCAGTATTTT.

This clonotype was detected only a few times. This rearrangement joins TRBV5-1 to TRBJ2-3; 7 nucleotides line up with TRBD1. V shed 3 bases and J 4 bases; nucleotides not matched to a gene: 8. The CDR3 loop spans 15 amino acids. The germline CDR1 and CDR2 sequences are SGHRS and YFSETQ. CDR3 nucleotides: TGCGCCAGCAGCTCGGGACAGATTCGGCCAGATACGCAGTATTTT. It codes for CASSSGQIRPDTQYF.

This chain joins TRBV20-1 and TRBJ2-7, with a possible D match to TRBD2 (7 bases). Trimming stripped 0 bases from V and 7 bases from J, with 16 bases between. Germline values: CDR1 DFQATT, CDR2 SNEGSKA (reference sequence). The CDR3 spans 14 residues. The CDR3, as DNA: TGCAGTGCTAGAGAGGGGGGGGCCAAGAGGGAGCAGTACTTC. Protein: CSAREGGAKREQYF.

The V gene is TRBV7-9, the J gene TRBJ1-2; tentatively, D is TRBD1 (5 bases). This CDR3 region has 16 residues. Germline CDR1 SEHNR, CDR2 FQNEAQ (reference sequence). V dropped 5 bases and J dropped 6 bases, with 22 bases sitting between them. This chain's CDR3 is CASSPPLEGLMDGYTF. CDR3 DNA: TGTGCCAGCAGCCCCCCACTAGAGGGGCTGATGGATGGCTACACCTTC. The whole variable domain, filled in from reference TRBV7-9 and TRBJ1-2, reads DTGVSQNPRHKITKRGQNVTFRCDPISEHNRLYWYRQTLGQGPEFLTYFQNEAQLEKSRLLSDRFSAERPKGSFSTLEIQRTEQGDSAMYLCASSPPLEGLMDGYTFGSGTRLTVV.

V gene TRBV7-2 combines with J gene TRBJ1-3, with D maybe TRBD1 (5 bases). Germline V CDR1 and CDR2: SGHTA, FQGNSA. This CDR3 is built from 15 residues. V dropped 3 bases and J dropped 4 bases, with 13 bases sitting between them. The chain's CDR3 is CASSLGKGPGNTIYF. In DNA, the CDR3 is TGTGCCAGCAGCTTGGGGAAGGGACCGGGAAACACCATATATTTT.

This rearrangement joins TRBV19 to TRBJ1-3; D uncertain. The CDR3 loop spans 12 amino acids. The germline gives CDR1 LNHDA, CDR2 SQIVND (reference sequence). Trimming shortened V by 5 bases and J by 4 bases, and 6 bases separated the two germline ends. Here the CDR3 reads CASSFQGNTIYF. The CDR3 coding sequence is TGTGCCAGTAGTTTTCAGGGAAACACCATATATTTT.

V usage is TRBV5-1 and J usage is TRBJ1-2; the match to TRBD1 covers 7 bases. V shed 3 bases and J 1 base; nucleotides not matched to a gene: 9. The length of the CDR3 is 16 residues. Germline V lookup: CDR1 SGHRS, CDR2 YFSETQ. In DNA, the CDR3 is TGCGCCAGCAGCTATAATATCGGGACAGATAACTATGGCTACACCTTC. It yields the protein CASSYNIGTDNYGYTF.

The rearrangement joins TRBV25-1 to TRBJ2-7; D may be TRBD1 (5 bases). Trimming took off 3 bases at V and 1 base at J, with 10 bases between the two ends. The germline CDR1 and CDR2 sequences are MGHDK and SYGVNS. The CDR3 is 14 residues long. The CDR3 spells CASSDYRQSYEQYF. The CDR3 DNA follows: TGTGCCAGCAGTGACTACCGACAGTCCTACGAGCAGTACTTC.

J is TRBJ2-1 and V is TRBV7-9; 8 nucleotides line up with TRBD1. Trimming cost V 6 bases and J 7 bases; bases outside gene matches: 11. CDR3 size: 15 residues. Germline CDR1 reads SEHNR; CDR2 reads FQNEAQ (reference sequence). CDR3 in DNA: TGTGCCAGCAGTCCTTCAGGGGGCGCAAGGAATGAGCAGTTCTTC. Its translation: CASSPSGGARNEQFF.

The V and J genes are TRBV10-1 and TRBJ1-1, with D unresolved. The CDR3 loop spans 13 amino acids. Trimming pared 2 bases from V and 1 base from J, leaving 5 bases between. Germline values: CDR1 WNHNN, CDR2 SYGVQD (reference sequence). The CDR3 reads CASSEAKNTEAFF. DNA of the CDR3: TGCGCCAGCAGTGAGGCCAAGAACACTGAAGCTTTCTTT.

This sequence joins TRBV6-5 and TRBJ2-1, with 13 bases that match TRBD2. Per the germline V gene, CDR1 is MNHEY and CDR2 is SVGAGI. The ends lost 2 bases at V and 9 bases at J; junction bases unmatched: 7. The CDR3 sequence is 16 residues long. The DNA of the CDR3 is TGTGCCAGCAGTTACACTAGCGGGGGGGCTATGACTGAGCAGTTCTTC. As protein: CASSYTSGGAMTEQFF.

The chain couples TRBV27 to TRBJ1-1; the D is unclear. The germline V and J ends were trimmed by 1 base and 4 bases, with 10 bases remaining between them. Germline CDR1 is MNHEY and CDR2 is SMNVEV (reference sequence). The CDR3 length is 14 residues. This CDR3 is CASSLFHTTTEAFF. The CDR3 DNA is TGTGCCAGCAGTTTATTCCACACGACCACTGAAGCTTTCTTT.

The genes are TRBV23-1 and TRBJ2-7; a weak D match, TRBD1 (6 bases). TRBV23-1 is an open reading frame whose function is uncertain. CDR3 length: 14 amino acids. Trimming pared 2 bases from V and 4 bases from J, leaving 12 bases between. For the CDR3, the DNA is TGCGCCAGCAGTCAACCTGGGACACTTTACGAGCAGTACTTC. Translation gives CASSQPGTLYEQYF.

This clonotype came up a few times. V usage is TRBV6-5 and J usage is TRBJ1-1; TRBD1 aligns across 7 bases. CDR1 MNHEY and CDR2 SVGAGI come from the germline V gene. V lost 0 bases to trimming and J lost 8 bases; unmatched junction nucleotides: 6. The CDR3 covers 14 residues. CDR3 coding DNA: TGTGCCAGCAGTTACTCCCCTGGACAGGTCGAAGCTTTCTTT. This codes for CASSYSPGQVEAFF.

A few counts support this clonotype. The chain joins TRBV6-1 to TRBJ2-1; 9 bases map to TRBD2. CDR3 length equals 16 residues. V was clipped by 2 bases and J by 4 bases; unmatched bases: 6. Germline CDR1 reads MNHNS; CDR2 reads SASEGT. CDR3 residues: CASSESAGGLYNEQFF. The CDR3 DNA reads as TGTGCCAGCAGTGAATCGGCGGGGGGGCTATACAATGAGCAGTTCTTC.

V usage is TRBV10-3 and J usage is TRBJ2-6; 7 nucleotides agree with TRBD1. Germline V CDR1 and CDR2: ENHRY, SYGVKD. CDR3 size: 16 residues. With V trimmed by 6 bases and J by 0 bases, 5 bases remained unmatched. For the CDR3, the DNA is TGTGCCATCAGCAGGACAGGAACCTCTGGGGCCAACGTCCTGACTTTC. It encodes CAISRTGTSGANVLTF.

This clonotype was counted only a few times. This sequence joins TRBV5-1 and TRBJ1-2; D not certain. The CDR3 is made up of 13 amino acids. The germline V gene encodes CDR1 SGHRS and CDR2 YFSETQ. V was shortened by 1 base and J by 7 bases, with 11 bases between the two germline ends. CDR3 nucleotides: TGCGCCAGCAGCTTGTTGGGCGAGTTTGGCTACACCTTC. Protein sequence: CASSLLGEFGYTF.

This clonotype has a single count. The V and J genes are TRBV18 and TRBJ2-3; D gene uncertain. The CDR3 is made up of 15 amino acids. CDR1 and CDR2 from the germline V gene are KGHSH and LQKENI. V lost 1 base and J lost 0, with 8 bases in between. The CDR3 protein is CASSPQPTSTDTQYF. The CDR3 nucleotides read TGTGCCAGCTCACCACAGCCCACGAGCACAGATACGCAGTATTTT.

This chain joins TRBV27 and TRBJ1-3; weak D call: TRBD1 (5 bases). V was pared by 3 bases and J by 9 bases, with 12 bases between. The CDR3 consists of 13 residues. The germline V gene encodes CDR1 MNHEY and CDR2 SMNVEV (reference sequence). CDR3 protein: CASSFSGGGTIYF. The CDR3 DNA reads TGTGCCAGCAGTTTTTCGGGCGGGGGCACCATATATTTT.

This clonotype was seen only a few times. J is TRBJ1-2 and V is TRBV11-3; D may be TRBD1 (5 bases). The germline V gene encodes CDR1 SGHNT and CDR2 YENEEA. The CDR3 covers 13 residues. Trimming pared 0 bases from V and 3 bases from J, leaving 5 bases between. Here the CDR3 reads CASSLDRDYGYTF. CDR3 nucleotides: TGTGCCAGCAGCTTAGACAGGGACTATGGCTACACCTTC.

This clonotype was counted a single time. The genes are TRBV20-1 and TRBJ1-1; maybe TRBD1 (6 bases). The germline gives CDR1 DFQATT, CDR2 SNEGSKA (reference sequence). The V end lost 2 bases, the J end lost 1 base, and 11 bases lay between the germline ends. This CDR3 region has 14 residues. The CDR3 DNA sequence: TGCAGTGCTAGACCTGGACAGTCGAACACTGAAGCTTTCTTT. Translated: CSARPGQSNTEAFF.

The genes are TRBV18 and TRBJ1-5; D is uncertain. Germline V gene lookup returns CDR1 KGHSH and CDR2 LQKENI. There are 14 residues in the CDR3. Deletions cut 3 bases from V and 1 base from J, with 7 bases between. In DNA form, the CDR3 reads TGTGCCAGCTCACCCTCAGGAAGCAATCAGCCCCAGCATTTT. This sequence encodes CASSPSGSNQPQHF.

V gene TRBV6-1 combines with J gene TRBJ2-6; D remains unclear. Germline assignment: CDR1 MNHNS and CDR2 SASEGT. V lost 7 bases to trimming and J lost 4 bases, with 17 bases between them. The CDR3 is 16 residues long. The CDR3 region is CASTPFPQSGANVLTF. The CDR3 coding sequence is TGTGCCAGCACCCCGTTCCCCCAGTCCGGGGCCAACGTCCTGACTTTC.

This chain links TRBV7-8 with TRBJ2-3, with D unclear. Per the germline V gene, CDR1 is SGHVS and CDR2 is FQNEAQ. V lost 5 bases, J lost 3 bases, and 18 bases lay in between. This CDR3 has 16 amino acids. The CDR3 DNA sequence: TGTGCCAGCAGCCGACGTCGCTGGGTCGGGACAGATACGCAGTATTTT. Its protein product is CASSRRRWVGTDTQYF.

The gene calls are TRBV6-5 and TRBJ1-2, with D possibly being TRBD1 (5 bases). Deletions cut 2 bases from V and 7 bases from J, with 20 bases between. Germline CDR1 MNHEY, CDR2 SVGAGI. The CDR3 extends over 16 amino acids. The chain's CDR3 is CASSYLRLGAPSGYTF. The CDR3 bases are TGTGCCAGCAGTTACCTCCGGTTAGGGGCGCCGAGTGGCTACACCTTC.

CDR3 DNA sequence: TGTGCCAGTAGTATTACCTGGGGAAACTACGAGCAGTACTTC. This sequence encodes CASSITWGNYEQYF. The chain joins TRBV19 to TRBJ2-7; D call uncertain. The CDR3 is made up of 14 amino acids. The germline CDR1 and CDR2 sequences are LNHDA and SQIVND (reference sequence). V dropped 3 bases and J dropped 3 bases, with 12 bases sitting between them.

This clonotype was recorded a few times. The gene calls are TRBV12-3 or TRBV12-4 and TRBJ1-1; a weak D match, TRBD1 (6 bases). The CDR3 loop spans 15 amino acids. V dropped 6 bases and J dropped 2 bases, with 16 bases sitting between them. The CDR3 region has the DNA TGTGCCAGCAGACTCAACCCAGGGGCTAACACTGAAGCTTTCTTT. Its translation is CASRLNPGANTEAFF.

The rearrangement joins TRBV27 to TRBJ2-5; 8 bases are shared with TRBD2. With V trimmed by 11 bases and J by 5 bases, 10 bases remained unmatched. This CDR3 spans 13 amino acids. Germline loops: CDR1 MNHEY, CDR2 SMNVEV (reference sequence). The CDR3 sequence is CAREGLPSETQYF. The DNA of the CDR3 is TGTGCCCGGGAGGGACTACCTTCCGAGACCCAGTACTTC.